This entry is about one T cell receptor beta chain. Which antigen it targets is not known. The entry originates in a study of synovial regulatory T cells in juvenile arthritis (dated by TCRdb to between 2014 and 2016). Some background on the complete study: Among the sequenced patients, a few were classified as therapy-naive, methotrexate plus infliximab was given to one, methotrexate was given to about 6, and treatment information was unavailable for one. Using matched patient samples, the researchers compared TCRbeta CDR3 repertoires across three groups: blood iaTreg cells, other blood Treg cells and synovial fluid Treg cells. Effector T cell subsets were also sequenced in the study cohort for comparisons, but only blood and synovial fluid Treg cells are covered by the Treg dataset alone. The TCR repertoire comparisons covered Treg and Teff subsets from approximately 11 JIA patients with active disease.

Based on the germline V gene (reference sequence), the CDR1 and CDR2 sequences are GTSNPN and SVGIG. The CDR3 has 12 amino acids, counting the end cysteine and phenylalanine. The coding DNA is unavailable. Study-wide conclusions, independent of this receptor: iaTreg TCR repertoires were largely private across patients and partially overlapped with synovial Teff and blood CPL repertoires. Compared with other blood Treg cells, blood iaTreg cells had lower TCR diversity, a finding consistent with antigen-driven expansion. Synovial Treg cells shared more CDR3 sequences with iaTreg cells than with other blood Treg cells, and Chao-Jaccard similarity confirmed that synovial Treg cells were more closely related to iaTreg cells.

The library relied on the immunoSEQ multiplex PCR assay. Adaptive Biotechnologies carried out the TCRbeta CDR3 sequencing. Concerning the study's data processing: Repertoire similarity used the Chao-modified Jaccard index and median clonotype overlap from 200 random subsamples at equal sample size. The similarity analyses were run on either productive nucleotide sequences or amino acid sequences translated in silico. Hierarchical clustering with single linkage and t-SNE based on Chao-modified Jaccard distances were applied for the comparison of repertoires. After normalising for sample size, the researchers measured repertoire diversity with the Renyi index across a range of alpha values. Entries here come from immuneACCESS through TCRdb and include only in-frame sequences with V and J called. Some clones fail to appear in such tables; in the studies checked, an unresolved V gene covers under half of the shortfall, and the cause of the remainder is unknown. D and trimming were read from the DNA, whereas the V and J calls and clone size are those reported in that table. This sample's table lists some 9,200 clones. The biggest ten clones account for around 0.7% of the sample.

TCR repertoire donors were approximately 11 juvenile idiopathic arthritis patients with active disease who had not reached inactive disease, 3 polyarticular and 8 oligoarticular. A median age of roughly 12 years (range roughly 2.1-22.9) and a median disease duration of around seven years (range 0.2-19.1) were recorded for the TCR-sequenced patients. Samples for TCR repertoire analysis came from two centres in Italy. Peripheral blood mononuclear cells were isolated using a Histopaque-1077 density gradient and were cryopreserved in about 90% FCS with around 10% DMSO. The sequence joins TRBV30 to TRBJ1-2. The sample comprised Treg cells from blood. The sample's cell subset or site label is to be understood as: remaining (HLA-DR-negative) circulating blood Treg cells. The receptor was derived from a donor aged 2-30 years with juvenile idiopathic arthritis. The CDR3 amino acid sequence is: CAWSVTGYGYTF.